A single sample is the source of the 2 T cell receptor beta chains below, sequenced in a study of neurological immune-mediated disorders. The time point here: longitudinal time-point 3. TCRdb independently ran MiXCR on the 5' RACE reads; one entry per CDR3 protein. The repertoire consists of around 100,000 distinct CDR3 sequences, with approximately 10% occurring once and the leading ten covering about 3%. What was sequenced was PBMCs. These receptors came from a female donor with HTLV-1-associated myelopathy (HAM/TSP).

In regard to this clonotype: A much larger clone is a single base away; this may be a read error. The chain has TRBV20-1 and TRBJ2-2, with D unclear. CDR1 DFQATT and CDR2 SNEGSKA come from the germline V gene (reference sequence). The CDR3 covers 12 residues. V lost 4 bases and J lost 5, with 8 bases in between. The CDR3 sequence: CSATQDTGELFF. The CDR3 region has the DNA TGCAGTGCTACCCAGGATACCGGGGAGCTGTTTTTT.

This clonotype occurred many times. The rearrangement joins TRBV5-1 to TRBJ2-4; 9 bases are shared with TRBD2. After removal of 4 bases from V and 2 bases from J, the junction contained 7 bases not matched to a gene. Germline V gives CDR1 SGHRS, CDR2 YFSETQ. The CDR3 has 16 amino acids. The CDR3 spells CASSTSGGFSKNIQYF. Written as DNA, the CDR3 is TGCGCCAGCAGCACAAGCGGGGGGTTTTCCAAAAACATTCAGTACTTC.